The 26 T cell receptor beta chains below come from one sample, sequenced in a study of blood T cell repertoires in COVID-19. The assay was immunoSEQ multiplex PCR, and TCRdb's table has in-frame clones only and misses some. Of 150,000 or so clones listed, around nine tenths are singletons. The specimen sequenced was peripheral blood. These receptors came from a human donor in a cohort sampled during active COVID-19.

This chain connects TRBV5-5 to TRBJ2-7; 9 bases are shared with TRBD1. Germline loops: CDR1 SGHKS, CDR2 YYEKEE (reference sequence). Trimming removed 4 bases from V and 6 bases from J; junction bases left unmatched: 5. This CDR3 is 13 amino acids long. CDR3 coding DNA: TGTGCCAGCAGCCGGACAGGGGAACGCGAGCAGTACTTC. Translation: CASSRTGEREQYF.

V is TRBV13 and J is TRBJ2-7; 9 positions agree with TRBD1. The V and J ends lost 5 bases and 2 bases, in that order; junction bases with no gene match: 7. Germline CDR1 PRHDT, CDR2 FYEKMQ (reference sequence). The CDR3 loop spans 15 amino acids. The CDR3 DNA reads TGTGCCAGCAGCAACGGGCGGGACAGGGCCTACGAGCAGTACTTC. It is translated as CASSNGRDRAYEQYF.

The chain employs TRBV7-9 and TRBJ2-7; 11 bases are shared with TRBD2. Trimming at V came to 2 bases and at J to 6 bases, leaving 3 bases not matched to a gene. Germline CDR1 is SEHNR and CDR2 is FQNEAQ (reference sequence). The CDR3 spans 14 residues. The CDR3 sequence is CASSLRLAGGEQYF. In DNA, the CDR3 is TGTGCCAGCAGCTTACGGCTAGCGGGGGGCGAGCAGTACTTC.

CDR3 DNA sequence: TGTGCCAGCAGTGAACACAGGGCTGGGGGCACTGAAGCTTTCTTT. This gives the protein CASSEHRAGGTEAFF. J is TRBJ1-1 and V is TRBV25-1; possibly TRBD1 for D (6 bases). CDR3 length: 15 amino acids. Trimming removed 2 bases from V and 4 bases from J, with 14 bases in between. From germline, CDR1 is MGHDK and CDR2 SYGVNS. The variable domain in full, completed from reference TRBV25-1 and TRBJ1-1, reads EADIYQTPRYLVIGTGKKITLECSQTMGHDKMYWYQQDPGMELHLIHYSYGVNSTEKGDLSSESTVSRIRTEHFPLTLESARPSHTSQYLCASSEHRAGGTEAFFGQGTRLTVV.

The chain combines TRBV5-5 with TRBJ1-1, with TRBD1 as a possible D gene (5 bases). V was trimmed by 4 bases and J by 6 bases, leaving 16 bases between them. Germline lookup yields CDR1 SGHKS and CDR2 YYEKEE (reference sequence). The CDR3 has 14 amino acids. The CDR3 sequence is CASSLLTGGAEAFF. CDR3 nucleotides: TGTGCCAGCAGCCTATTAACGGGGGGTGCTGAAGCTTTCTTT.

V usage is TRBV14 and J usage is TRBJ1-2; a weak D match, TRBD1 (6 bases). The CDR3 is made up of 14 amino acids. V lost 4 bases to trimming and J lost 3 bases, with 12 bases between them. Germline CDR1 SGHDN, CDR2 FVKESK. The CDR3 is CASSLGQTHYGYTF. The DNA for the CDR3 is TGTGCCAGCAGCCTAGGACAGACCCACTATGGCTACACCTTC.

The chain carries TRBV24-1 and TRBJ1-5; TRBD1 agrees at 7 bases. The germline V gene encodes CDR1 KGHDR and CDR2 SFDVKD. The CDR3 length is 16 residues. V was clipped by 9 bases and J by 6 bases; unmatched bases: 16. The CDR3 spells CATAGTEQGNTQPQHF. The DNA of the CDR3 is TGTGCCACCGCCGGTACCGAACAGGGGAATACTCAGCCCCAGCATTTT.

The CDR3 coding sequence is TGTGCCAGCAGTTCAGGGGGCAGGAACGAGCAGTACTTC. Protein: CASSSGGRNEQYF. V and J are TRBV6-5 and TRBJ2-7, with 8 bases matching TRBD1. The J segment lost 5 bases and the V segment lost 4 bases, leaving 4 bases of the junction unmatched. This CDR3 has 13 residues. The V gene's germline CDR1 is MNHEY and CDR2 SVGAGI.

The chain carries TRBV18 and TRBJ2-7; D unclear. CDR1 and CDR2 (germline): KGHSH, LQKENI. The ends were cut back, 8 bases at V and 4 bases at J, with 6 bases in the middle. The CDR3 consists of 10 residues. Here the CDR3 DNA reads TGTGCCAGCGCAGGTTACGAGCAGTACTTC. This codes for CASAGYEQYF.

The chain has TRBV30 and TRBJ2-7; 9 nucleotides agree with TRBD2. From germline, CDR1 is GTSNPN and CDR2 SVGIG (reference sequence). V trimming: 7 bases; J trimming: 3 bases; junction bases outside the gene matches: 4. The CDR3 length is 12 residues. This CDR3 is CALLAGRYEQYF. The CDR3 DNA is TGTGCCTTACTAGCGGGCCGCTACGAGCAGTACTTC. Full variable domain (outside the CDR3, taken from reference TRBV30 and TRBJ2-7): SQTIHQWPATLVQPVGSPLSLECTVEGTSNPNLYWYRQAAGRGLQLLFYSVGIGQISSEVPQNLSASRPQDRQFILSSKKLLLSDSGFYLCALLAGRYEQYFGPGTRLTVT.

The CDR3 region has the DNA TGTGCCAGCAGTTATTGGGGACAGGGACGGGGCTATGGCTACACCTTC. This codes for CASSYWGQGRGYGYTF. The V and J genes are TRBV6-5 and TRBJ1-2; 9 positions agree with TRBD1. The V and J ends lost 3 bases and 4 bases, in that order; junction bases with no gene match: 9. This CDR3 is 16 amino acids long. Germline V gene data show CDR1 as MNHEY and CDR2 as SVGAGI.

This rearrangement joins TRBV11-3 to TRBJ2-3; TRBD2 agrees at 7 bases. V gave up 6 bases and J gave up 0 bases; unmatched junction bases: 3. The CDR3 contains 14 residues. Germline V gene sequence: CDR1 SGHNT, CDR2 YENEEA. The CDR3 sequence is CASRLATSTDTQYF. CDR3 DNA: TGTGCCAGCAGACTAGCGACTAGCACAGATACGCAGTATTTT.

This chain joins TRBV2 and TRBJ1-3, with D perhaps matching TRBD1 (6 bases). CDR1 is SNHLY, CDR2 FYNNEI, per germline. V gave up 8 bases and J gave up 1 base, with 12 bases separating them. The length of the CDR3 is 14 residues. The CDR3 protein is CASQTGNSGNTIYF. The CDR3 coding sequence is TGTGCCAGCCAAACAGGGAATTCTGGAAACACCATATATTTT. The entire variable domain, with the rest obtained from reference TRBV2 and TRBJ1-3, is as follows: EPEVTQTPSHQVTQMGQEVILRCVPISNHLYFYWYRQILGQKVEFLVSFYNNEISEKSEIFDDQFSVERPDGSNFTLKIRSTKLEDSAMYFCASQTGNSGNTIYFGEGSWLTVV.

The rearrangement links TRBV30 to TRBJ2-6; D not certain. CDR1 and CDR2 from the germline V gene are GTSNPN and SVGIG (reference sequence). V lost 2 bases, J lost 2 bases, and 13 bases lay in between. There are 16 residues in the CDR3. The CDR3 protein is CAWSPTSLAGANVLTF. The CDR3 nucleotides are TGTGCCTGGAGTCCGACTTCGCTCGCTGGGGCCAACGTCCTGACTTTC. The whole variable domain, filled in from reference TRBV30 and TRBJ2-6, reads SQTIHQWPATLVQPVGSPLSLECTVEGTSNPNLYWYRQAAGRGLQLLFYSVGIGQISSEVPQNLSASRPQDRQFILSSKKLLLSDSGFYLCAWSPTSLAGANVLTFGAGSRLTVL.

This sequence joins TRBV5-1 and TRBJ2-5; 10 bases fit TRBD2. Germline loops: CDR1 SGHRS, CDR2 YFSETQ. This CDR3 has 14 amino acids. V lost 4 bases to trimming and J lost 5 bases; unmatched junction nucleotides: 5. The CDR3 sequence: CASSTLAGRETQYF. The CDR3 bases are TGCGCCAGCAGCACACTAGCGGGACGGGAGACCCAGTACTTC.

This clone was counted a single time. The chain has TRBV30 and TRBJ1-1; D gene unclear. CDR1 and CDR2 from the germline V gene are GTSNPN and SVGIG (reference sequence). The CDR3 spans 15 residues. The V gene lost 2 bases and the J gene lost 0 bases, with 13 bases spanning the gap. As DNA, the CDR3 is TGTGCCTGGAGTCGTACAGCCCCGTTGAACACTGAAGCTTTCTTT. Protein: CAWSRTAPLNTEAFF.

V usage is TRBV6-8 and J usage is TRBJ1-2; D call uncertain. Germline CDR1 reads MNHGY; CDR2 reads SAAAGT. The V end was cut by 10 bases, the J end by 2 bases, with 5 bases between. This CDR3 region has 10 residues. Here the CDR3 reads CAKPNYGYTF. The CDR3 nucleotides are TGTGCCAAGCCAAACTATGGCTACACCTTC.

The V gene is TRBV30, the J gene TRBJ1-6, with D maybe TRBD1 (5 bases). Germline V gene data show CDR1 as GTSNPN and CDR2 as SVGIG (reference sequence). V was clipped by 4 bases and J by 9 bases, with 16 bases between them. This CDR3 region has 14 residues. The CDR3 sequence: CAWTDLGVSSPLHF. As DNA, the CDR3 is TGTGCCTGGACTGACCTAGGGGTATCTTCACCCCTCCACTTT. Combining the CDR3 with reference TRBV30 and TRBJ1-6 gives the whole variable domain SQTIHQWPATLVQPVGSPLSLECTVEGTSNPNLYWYRQAAGRGLQLLFYSVGIGQISSEVPQNLSASRPQDRQFILSSKKLLLSDSGFYLCAWTDLGVSSPLHFGNGTRLTVT.

The V gene is TRBV6-6, the J gene TRBJ1-5; 7 bases align to TRBD1. The CDR3 covers 15 residues. The germline CDR1 and CDR2 sequences are MNHNY and SVGAGI (reference sequence). The V segment lost 3 bases and the J segment 10 bases; nucleotides outside the gene matches: 12. Written as DNA, the CDR3 is TGTGCCAGCAGTTATCTTGGGCAGGGGGGATCCCCCCAGCATTTT. Translated: CASSYLGQGGSPQHF.

This clone was picked up one time. This chain links TRBV18 with TRBJ2-1; the match to TRBD2 covers 16 bases. Germline values: CDR1 KGHSH, CDR2 LQKENI. The CDR3 spans 19 residues. V was pared by 2 bases and J by 2 bases, with 6 bases of the junction left unmatched. CDR3 loop: CASSPYPGTSGGAYNEQFF. Here the CDR3 DNA reads TGTGCCAGCTCACCATACCCCGGGACTAGCGGGGGGGCCTACAATGAGCAGTTCTTC.

The V gene is TRBV19, the J gene TRBJ1-1; TRBD1 aligns across 12 bases. CDR3 length: 17 residues. Losses at the gene ends were 1 base for V and 7 bases for J; bases not matched to a gene: 10. In germline, CDR1 is LNHDA, CDR2 SQIVND (reference sequence). The DNA for the CDR3 is TGTGCCAGTAGTATAGTTGGGACAGGGGGCGTAGGTGTTGAAGCTTTCTTT. This encodes CASSIVGTGGVGVEAFF.

The chain has TRBV11-2 and TRBJ2-2, with TRBD2 identical over 7 bases. Germline-derived CDR1 and CDR2 are SGHAT and FQNNGV. V lost 3 bases, J lost 8 bases, and 9 bases stayed unmatched. The CDR3 has 15 amino acids. The CDR3 region has the DNA TGTGCCAGCAGCTTCCAAAGGGCGGGAGAGGGGGAGCTGTTTTTT. It codes for CASSFQRAGEGELFF.

This chain joins TRBV7-6 and TRBJ2-7; TRBD2 agrees at 9 bases. CDR1 and CDR2 from the germline V gene are SGHVS and FNYEAQ. V shed 5 bases, J shed 3 bases, and the junction held 8 bases outside the gene matches. There are 15 residues in the CDR3. CDR3 region: CASSPSGTSSYEQYF. The CDR3 nucleotides read TGTGCCAGCAGCCCCTCGGGGACTAGCAGCTACGAGCAGTACTTC.

The chain couples TRBV6-6 to TRBJ1-5; D unclear. The ends were cut back, 7 bases at V and 4 bases at J, with 20 bases in the middle. CDR3 length: 16 amino acids. Germline loops: CDR1 MNHNY, CDR2 SVGAGI (reference sequence). In DNA form, the CDR3 reads TGTGCCAGCAACGACATTCCGGCAGGTGATAATCAGCCCCAGCATTTT. Translating it yields CASNDIPAGDNQPQHF.

The chain recombines TRBV11-1 with TRBJ2-7; D possibly corresponds to TRBD2 (6 bases). The CDR3 totals 15 residues. Per the germline V gene, CDR1 is SGHAT and CDR2 is FQDESV (reference sequence). Trimming left V 5 bases short and J 6 bases short, with 20 bases between. CDR3 amino acids: CASSPPRDSLREQYF. CDR3 in DNA: TGTGCCAGCAGCCCACCCCGGGACTCCCTACGCGAGCAGTACTTC.

In its sample, this clone was seen a few times. The chain carries TRBV10-1 and TRBJ2-2, with TRBD1 matching 7 bases. Germline CDR1 WNHNN, CDR2 SYGVQD (reference sequence). Losses at the gene ends were 5 bases for V and 4 bases for J; bases not matched to a gene: 10. This CDR3 has 16 amino acids. CDR3 bases: TGCGCCAGCAGTTCAAGGGGGCTTGGAGTCACCGGGGAGCTGTTTTTT. Amino acids: CASSSRGLGVTGELFF.